Following are 20 T cell receptor beta chains from one sample sequenced in a study of blood T cell repertoires in COVID-19. Some clones are missing from TCRdb's copy, which holds only in-frame ones; the method was immunoSEQ multiplex PCR. The table has about 500,000 clones, 70% to 90% seen once. The sample taken for sequencing was peripheral blood. These receptors originate from a woman aged 45-65 years with COVID-19, enrolled during active disease.

The rearrangement joins TRBV19 to TRBJ2-7, with 9 bases fitting TRBD2. Germline assignment: CDR1 LNHDA and CDR2 SQIVND (reference sequence). The V and J ends lost 1 base and 5 bases, in that order; junction bases with no gene match: 9. This CDR3 has 16 residues. The CDR3 coding sequence is TGTGCCAGTAGTATAGTCAAAGCGGGGGGCCAGGACGAGCAGTACTTC. It encodes CASSIVKAGGQDEQYF.

The V call is TRBV19, the J call TRBJ1-1; possibly TRBD1 for D (5 bases). Germline CDR1 LNHDA, CDR2 SQIVND (reference sequence). The CDR3 has 14 amino acids. Trimming cost V 3 bases and J 3 bases, with 11 bases left between them. CDR3 nucleotide sequence: TGTGCCAGTAGTATTCCGGCAGGGTACACTGAAGCTTTCTTT. Translating gives CASSIPAGYTEAFF. The full variable domain, in which reference TRBV19 and TRBJ1-1 provide the parts outside the CDR3, is DGGITQSPKYLFRKEGQNVTLSCEQNLNHDAMYWYRQDPGQGLRLIYYSQIVNDFQKGDIAEGYSVSREKKESFPLTVTSAQKNPTAFYLCASSIPAGYTEAFFGQGTRLTVV.

The chain couples TRBV10-1 to TRBJ2-1; TRBD2 matches at 11 bases. The V and J ends lost 3 bases and 9 bases, in that order; junction bases with no gene match: 4. CDR3 size: 14 residues. Germline-derived CDR1 and CDR2 are WNHNN and SYGVQD (reference sequence). The chain's CDR3 is CASSEIAGGGEQFF. In DNA, the CDR3 is TGCGCCAGCAGTGAAATAGCGGGAGGGGGTGAGCAGTTCTTC.

The J gene is TRBJ1-2, the V gene TRBV2, with D tentatively TRBD1 (6 bases). There are 12 residues in the CDR3. Germline CDR1 is SNHLY and CDR2 is FYNNEI. Trimming took off 6 bases at V and 4 bases at J, with 9 bases between the two ends. CDR3: CASRGGGYGYTF. CDR3 coding DNA: TGTGCCAGCAGGGGAGGGGGCTATGGCTACACCTTC.

The count of this clone is one. The V call is TRBV6-1, the J call TRBJ1-5, with D unresolved. Trimming shortened V by 2 bases and J by 0 bases, and 5 bases separated the two germline ends. The CDR3 contains 14 residues. Looked up from germline, CDR1 is MNHNS and CDR2 is SASEGT. The CDR3: CASSEQISNQPQHF. DNA of the CDR3: TGTGCCAGCAGTGAACAAATTAGCAATCAGCCCCAGCATTTT.

This chain connects TRBV30 to TRBJ2-7, with D possibly matching TRBD1 (5 bases). Per the germline V gene, CDR1 is GTSNPN and CDR2 is SVGIG (reference sequence). The germline V and J ends were trimmed by 8 bases and 6 bases, with 23 bases remaining between them. This CDR3 is 14 amino acids long. CDR3 amino acids: CAGNILGPLGEQYF. CDR3 bases: TGTGCCGGGAACATCCTGGGGCCCCTGGGCGAGCAGTACTTC. Variable domain in full (rest from reference TRBV30 and TRBJ2-7): SQTIHQWPATLVQPVGSPLSLECTVEGTSNPNLYWYRQAAGRGLQLLFYSVGIGQISSEVPQNLSASRPQDRQFILSSKKLLLSDSGFYLCAGNILGPLGEQYFGPGTRLTVT.

The chain employs TRBV6-2 or TRBV6-3 and TRBJ2-5; 7 nucleotides line up with TRBD2. Germline CDR1 is MNHEY and CDR2 is SVGEGT. The CDR3 totals 15 residues. The junction had 4 bases not matched to a gene; V was cut back by 2 bases and J by 1 base. CDR3 sequence (DNA): TGTGCCAGCAGTTACGGCGGGGGAAGCCAAGAGACCCAGTACTTC. It specifies CASSYGGGSQETQYF.

The chain couples TRBV4-1 to TRBJ1-5; maybe TRBD1 (6 bases). The germline CDR1 and CDR2 sequences are MGHRA and YSYEKL. Between the trimmed V and J ends, which lost 0 bases and 6 bases, there was a span of 12 bases. The CDR3 spans 15 residues. The CDR3 sequence is CASSQDSGVGQPQHF. The CDR3 coding sequence is TGCGCCAGCAGCCAAGATTCAGGGGTAGGTCAGCCCCAGCATTTT.

The chain is built from TRBV19 and TRBJ2-1, with 10 bases lining up with TRBD1. Unmatched junction bases numbered 1, after V lost 3 bases and J lost 8 bases. CDR1 and CDR2 (germline): LNHDA, SQIVND (reference sequence). This CDR3 has 13 amino acids. The CDR3 loop reads CASSIDRGHEQFF. The CDR3 region has the DNA TGTGCCAGTAGTATCGACAGGGGGCATGAGCAGTTCTTC. Drawing the rest from reference TRBV19 and TRBJ2-1, the complete variable domain is DGGITQSPKYLFRKEGQNVTLSCEQNLNHDAMYWYRQDPGQGLRLIYYSQIVNDFQKGDIAEGYSVSREKKESFPLTVTSAQKNPTAFYLCASSIDRGHEQFFGPGTRLTVL.

The chain joins TRBV7-9 to TRBJ2-7, with 11 bases aligning to TRBD2. Germline V CDR1 and CDR2: SEHNR, FQNEAQ (reference sequence). The CDR3 covers 16 residues. Unmatched junction bases numbered 6, after V lost 0 bases and J lost 5 bases. In DNA form, the CDR3 reads TGTGCCAGCAGCTTAGCGTTAGCGGGGGGGCGCGACGAGCAGTACTTC. Amino acids: CASSLALAGGRDEQYF.

This chain uses TRBV5-1 with TRBJ2-3; D is ambiguous. CDR1 is SGHRS, CDR2 YFSETQ, per germline. The CDR3 consists of 14 residues. Trimming removed 4 bases at V and 3 bases at J, with 12 bases between. The CDR3 DNA reads TGCGCCAGCAGCCGTACAGCAGGTACAGATACGCAGTATTTT. Translation gives CASSRTAGTDTQYF.

The genes are TRBV5-4 and TRBJ1-1; D gene uncertain. CDR1 is SGHNT and CDR2 is YYREEE in the germline V gene (reference sequence). This CDR3 comprises 15 residues. Trimming removed 0 bases at V and 1 base at J, with 10 bases between. The CDR3 bases are TGTGCCAGCAGCTTGGACGGCAGACAGAACACTGAAGCTTTCTTT. Amino acid sequence: CASSLDGRQNTEAFF.

This rearrangement joins TRBV5-4 to TRBJ2-1; TRBD1 aligns across 11 bases. The germline gives CDR1 SGHNT, CDR2 YYREEE (reference sequence). J gave up 2 bases and V 0 bases, and 1 base lay outside the gene matches. There are 16 residues in the CDR3. The CDR3 reads CASSLGGQGAYNEQFF. The CDR3, as DNA: TGTGCCAGCAGCTTGGGGGGACAGGGGGCCTACAATGAGCAGTTCTTC.

As to this clone: The sample has other DNA sequences that encode this CDR3 too. The rearrangement uses TRBV2 and TRBJ1-5, with no clear D. Germline V gives CDR1 SNHLY, CDR2 FYNNEI. The CDR3 is 13 residues long. The ends were cut back, 5 bases at V and 3 bases at J, with 8 bases in the middle. The CDR3: CASSTGSNQPQHF. CDR3 in DNA: TGTGCCAGCAGTACCGGGTCCAATCAGCCCCAGCATTTT.

This clone appeared a single time. CDR3 nucleotides: TGCGCCAGCAGCTTAGGACACCCACCCGCCGCTGAAGCTTTCTTT. Its translation is CASSLGHPPAAEAFF. The chain joins TRBV5-1 to TRBJ1-1; weak D call: TRBD1 (5 bases). Trimming shortened V by 2 bases and J by 6 bases, and 17 bases separated the two germline ends. The CDR3 has 15 amino acids. Germline lookup yields CDR1 SGHRS and CDR2 YFSETQ.

This sequence joins TRBV7-8 and TRBJ2-5; 7 bases align to TRBD2. This CDR3 spans 16 amino acids. The V segment lost 5 bases and the J segment 4 bases; nucleotides outside the gene matches: 13. Per the germline V gene, CDR1 is SGHVS and CDR2 is FQNEAQ. The CDR3 loop reads CASSALPPGGRETQYF. CDR3 nucleotides: TGTGCCAGCAGCGCGCTCCCCCCGGGGGGACGAGAGACCCAGTACTTC.

The chain couples TRBV29-1 to TRBJ1-2, with D unclear. The V gene's germline CDR1 is SQVTM and CDR2 ANQGSEA. The germline V and J ends were trimmed by 6 bases and 0 bases, with 14 bases remaining between them. The CDR3 has 14 residues. The chain's CDR3 is CSVSGFGTNYGYTF. DNA of the CDR3: TGCAGCGTATCGGGTTTTGGCACTAACTATGGCTACACCTTC.

This clone was detected once. This chain joins TRBV6-5 and TRBJ2-1, with 9 nucleotides matching TRBD2. The CDR3 has 13 residues. Per the germline V gene, CDR1 is MNHEY and CDR2 is SVGAGI. V was clipped by 7 bases and J by 13 bases; unmatched bases: 11. The CDR3, as DNA: TGTGCCAGCATCCCTTTAGCGGGGGTCTCACAGTTCTTC. It is translated as CASIPLAGVSQFF.

The CDR3 reads CATSPAGGANYGYTF. The CDR3 DNA is TGTGCCACCAGCCCCGCGGGGGGAGCTAACTATGGCTACACCTTC. The chain carries TRBV15 and TRBJ1-2, with D perhaps TRBD1 (5 bases). V lost 5 bases and J lost 0, with 13 bases in between. CDR1 is LNHNV, CDR2 YYDKDF, per germline (reference sequence). The CDR3 has 15 amino acids. Full variable domain (rest looked up from reference TRBV15 and TRBJ1-2): DAMVIQNPRYQVTQFGKPVTLSCSQTLNHNVMYWYQQKSSQAPKLLFHYYDKDFNNEADTPDNFQSRRPNTSFCFLDIRSPGLGDTAMYLCATSPAGGANYGYTFGSGTRLTVV.

V gene TRBV19 combines with J gene TRBJ1-1; unclear D gene. V gave up 10 bases and J gave up 1 base, with 16 bases separating them. Per germline, CDR1 LNHDA and CDR2 SQIVND (reference sequence). The CDR3 contains 14 residues. This CDR3 reads CATTITAGNTEAFF. The CDR3 nucleotides are TGTGCCACTACAATAACGGCGGGGAACACTGAAGCTTTCTTT.